This T cell receptor beta chain appears in the sequencing data of a study of CD8+CD57+ T cells in acquired aplastic anemia. Study at large: Sorted CD4+ and CD8+ cells gave an average of 3.2 ug of DNA.

Sequenced patients had shown CD8+CD57+ cell expansion by flow cytometry. Patients had not yet gotten any therapy when their blood was taken for sampling. Genomic DNA served as template for TCR beta VDJ and CDR3 profiling. TCRdb fed the reads into MiXCR, producing one record per CDR3 protein. This sample carries hundreds of thousands of distinct CDR3 sequences, around 32% of them seen once, and the ten largest clones take less than 0.85%. The J segment lost 4 bases and the V segment lost 6 bases, leaving 6 bases of the junction unmatched. Per the germline V gene, CDR1 is MNHNS and CDR2 is SASEGT. This CDR3 region has 15 residues.

V gene TRBV6-1 combines with J gene TRBJ1-6; 7 positions agree with TRBD1. The clonotype originates from a human donor with aplastic anemia. Sequencing used sorted CD4+, CD8+, or CD8+CD57+ T cells (not recorded which) from PBMCs. The CDR3 coding sequence is TGTGCCAGCAGGAGAGACAGGGATTATAATTCACCCCTCCACTTT. Translating it yields CASRRDRDYNSPLHF.